This T cell receptor (beta chain) was retrieved from a study of cytomegalovirus exposure and HLA in healthy donors. The CDR3 loop spans 14 amino acids. Germline V CDR1 and CDR2: SGHAT, FQNNGV. V dropped 5 bases and J dropped 3; count of bases not matched to a gene: 5. The PCR employed 60 Vbeta primers together with 13 Jbeta primers. Clones were read by immunoSEQ multiplex PCR, and TCRdb kept only the in-frame ones, dropping some. The table lists over 150,000 clones, around 69% of them singletons, with 2.8% in the top ten. The rearrangement links TRBV11-2 to TRBJ2-3; 7 bases line up with TRBD2. Sequencing was carried out using PBMCs. The sequence was obtained from a woman aged 25 to 39 in good health and CMV-seronegative. The CDR3 region has the DNA TGTGCCAGCAGCCCGCGGGAGTTTACAGATACGCAGTATTTT. Encoded protein: CASSPREFTDTQYF.